This T cell receptor (beta chain) was found in a study of blood T cell repertoires in COVID-19. Study in general: Sources were T cells, B-cell-depleted T cells, or PBMCs; the material itself was cDNA or gDNA.

Data came from immunoSEQ multiplex PCR; TCRdb stores just in-frame clones and leaves some out. The table has 200,000 or so clones, roughly nine tenths seen once. In terms of age and location, participants ranged from roughly 18 to 100 years and lived in about 25 US areas. Trimming cost V 5 bases and J 8 bases; bases outside gene matches: 10. In germline, CDR1 is SGHAT, CDR2 FQNNGV. There are 15 residues in the CDR3. V is TRBV11-2 and J is TRBJ2-3; 10 nucleotides match TRBD2. Sequences were obtained from PBMCs or T cells enriched from blood (not recorded which). The sequence came from a woman in her twenties or thirties who had recovered from COVID-19. The CDR3 DNA reads TGTGCCAGCAGCGTCTCGCTAGCGGGGGCGGTTACGCAGTATTTT. Its translation: CASSVSLAGAVTQYF.